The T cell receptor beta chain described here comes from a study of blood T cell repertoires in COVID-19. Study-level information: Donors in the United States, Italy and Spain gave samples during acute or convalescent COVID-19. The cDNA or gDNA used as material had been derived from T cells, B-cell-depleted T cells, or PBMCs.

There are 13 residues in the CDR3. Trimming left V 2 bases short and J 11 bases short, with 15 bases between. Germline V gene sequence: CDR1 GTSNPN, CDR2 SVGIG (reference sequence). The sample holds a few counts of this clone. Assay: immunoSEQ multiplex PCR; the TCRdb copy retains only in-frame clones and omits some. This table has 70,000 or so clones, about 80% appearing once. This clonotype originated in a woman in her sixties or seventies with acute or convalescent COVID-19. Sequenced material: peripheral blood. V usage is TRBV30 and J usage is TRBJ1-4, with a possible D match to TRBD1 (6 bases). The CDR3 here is CAWSSGIGQKLFF. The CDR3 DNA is TGTGCCTGGAGTTCAGGGATAGGACAGAAACTGTTTTTT.